Detailed here is one TCR beta chain. In germline, CDR1 is LNHDA, CDR2 SQIVND (reference sequence). Between the trimmed V and J ends, which lost 7 bases and 5 bases, there was a span of 13 bases. There are 13 residues in the CDR3. The data were taken from a study of blood T cell repertoires in COVID-19. Study background: Material from acute and convalescent COVID-19 was sourced from the United States, Italy and Spain. T cells, B-cell-depleted T cells, or PBMCs supplied cDNA or gDNA.

In the original workflow: Reference gene primer amplification yielded estimated nucleated cell counts. Assay used: immunoSEQ multiplex PCR; TCRdb lists only in-frame clones, some missing. V and J calls and clone size are given by that table; D and trimming were obtained from the DNA. The sample yields under 350,000 clones, around 90% seen once. The chain is built from TRBV19 and TRBJ2-3; the D gene is possibly TRBD1 (6 bases). The receptor was isolated from a man in his 70s with acute or convalescent COVID-19. Material: peripheral blood. The DNA for the CDR3 is TGTGCCAGTAAATGGGCAGGGGAAGATACGCAGTATTTT. It encodes CASKWAGEDTQYF.